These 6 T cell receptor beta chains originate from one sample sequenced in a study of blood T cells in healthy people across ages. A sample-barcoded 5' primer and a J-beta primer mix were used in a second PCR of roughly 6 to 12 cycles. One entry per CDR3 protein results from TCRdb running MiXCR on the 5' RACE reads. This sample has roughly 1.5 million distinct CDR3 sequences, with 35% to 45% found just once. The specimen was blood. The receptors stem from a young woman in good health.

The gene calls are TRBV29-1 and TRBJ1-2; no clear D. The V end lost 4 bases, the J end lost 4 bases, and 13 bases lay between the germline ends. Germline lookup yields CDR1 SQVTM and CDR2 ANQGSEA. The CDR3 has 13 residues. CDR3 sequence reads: CSVGAKRPYGYTF. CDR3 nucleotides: TGCAGCGTTGGGGCCAAACGACCCTATGGCTACACCTTC.

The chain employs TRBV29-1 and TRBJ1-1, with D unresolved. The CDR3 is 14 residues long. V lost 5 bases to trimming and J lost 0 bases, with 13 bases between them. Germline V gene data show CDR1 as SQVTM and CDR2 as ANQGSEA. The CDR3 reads CSVLLTLVNTEAFF. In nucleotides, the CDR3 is TGCAGCGTTCTACTCACTTTGGTGAACACTGAAGCTTTCTTT.

The CDR3 DNA follows: TGTGCCAGCAGCTCCGTTAGCGGGGGTCCCTACGAGCAGTACTTC. Translation gives CASSSVSGGPYEQYF. This chain links TRBV27 with TRBJ2-4; 9 nucleotides agree with TRBD2. The J call may be incorrect, as the DNA end agrees better with TRBJ2-7. The germline gives CDR1 MNHEY, CDR2 SMNVEV (reference sequence). The CDR3 is 15 amino acids.

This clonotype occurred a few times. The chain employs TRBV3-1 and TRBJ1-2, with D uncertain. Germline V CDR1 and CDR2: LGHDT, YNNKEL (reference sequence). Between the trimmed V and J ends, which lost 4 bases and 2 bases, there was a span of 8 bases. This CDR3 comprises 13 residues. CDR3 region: CASSPIDNYGYTF. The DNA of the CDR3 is TGTGCCAGCAGCCCAATCGACAACTATGGCTACACCTTC.

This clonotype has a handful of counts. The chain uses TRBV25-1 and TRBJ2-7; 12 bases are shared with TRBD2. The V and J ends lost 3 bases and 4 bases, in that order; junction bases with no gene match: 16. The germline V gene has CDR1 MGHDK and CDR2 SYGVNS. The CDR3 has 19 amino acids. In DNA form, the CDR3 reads TGTGCCAGCAGTGATCCCTTTGGCCCCTCCGGGACTAGCGGGTACGAGCAGTACTTC. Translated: CASSDPFGPSGTSGYEQYF.

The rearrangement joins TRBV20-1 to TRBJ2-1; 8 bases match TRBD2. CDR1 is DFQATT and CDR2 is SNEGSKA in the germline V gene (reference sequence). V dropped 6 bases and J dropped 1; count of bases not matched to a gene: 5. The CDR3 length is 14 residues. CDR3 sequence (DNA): TGCAGTGCCATTAGCGGGGAATCCTACAATGAGCAGTTCTTC. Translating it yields CSAISGESYNEQFF.